This TCR beta chain appears in the sequencing data of a study of molecular identifiers for immune sequencing clone quantification. Looking at the study overall: RNA from 20,000 or 100,000 naive CD8 cells was split five ways in replicates, with four sequenced.

As CD8+CD4-CCR7+CD45RA+ cells, naive CD8 T cells were sorted. There are many counts of this clonotype. No antigen is known for it. V lost 10 bases and J lost 0, with 25 bases in between. CDR3 length: 18 residues. From germline, CDR1 is SGHDT and CDR2 YYEEEE. Overall study findings and caveats: More than 99% of effector molecules, versus under 1% of naive-cell molecules, belonged to clones above 20 RNA copies.

Bulk TCR library preparation followed previously described methods with listed TCR primers. Via MiXCR, TCRdb re-called the PCR reads, giving one row per CDR3 protein. The data hold 20,000 to 25,000 distinct CDR3 sequences, with 15% to 20% observed a single time. The chain combines TRBV5-6 with TRBJ2-2; the D gene is possibly TRBD1 (6 bases). Sequencing used naive CD8+ T cells from blood, with Jurkat cell RNA spiked in. The subset denotes: FACS-sorted CD8+CD4-CCR7+CD45RA+ naive T cells. The sequence came from a human donor in good health. Some libraries in this study had Jurkat cell RNA spiked in. The CDR3 DNA follows: TGTGCCCCCCCACAGGGTCCGTCGCTTGCCGCGAACACCGGGGAGCTGTTTTTT. It is translated as CAPPQGPSLAANTGELFF.